A selection of T cell receptor beta chains follows, all from one sample in a study of PD-1 blockade in mismatch repair-deficient tumors. The table came from immunoSEQ multiplex PCR; TCRdb's copy has only in-frame clones and leaves some out. The data hold under 25,000 clones, with 84% observed a single time. Sequences were derived from peripheral blood, sampled 2 weeks after starting pembrolizumab. These receptors all stem from an adult with mismatch repair-deficient cancer. Both conserved end residues are part of each CDR3. A D gene is named only where the DNA matches it firmly. Clone size is shown for a subset of rows, as once, few, many or a class of expanded clone.

D: NA
J: TRBJ2-3
size: NA
V: TRBV5-1
CDR3: CASSFSQGATDTQYF
DNA: TGCGCCAGCAGCTTTAGCCAGGGCGCCACAGATACGCAGTATTTT

D: NA
J: TRBJ1-5
size: NA
V: TRBV9
CDR3: CASSRDESNQPQHF
DNA: TGTGCCAGCAGTCGGGATGAGAGCAATCAGCCCCAGCATTTT

D: NA
J: TRBJ1-5
size: NA
V: TRBV23-1
CDR3: CASSHGQSNQPQHF
DNA: TGCGCCAGCAGTCACGGACAGAGCAATCAGCCCCAGCATTTT

D: TRBD1
J: TRBJ1-5
size: NA
V: TRBV6-6
CDR3: CASSRQGSNQPQHF
DNA: TGTGCCAGCAGTCGACAGGGAAGCAATCAGCCCCAGCATTTT

D: NA
J: TRBJ2-3
size: once
V: TRBV6-1
CDR3: CASKGGRSPADTQYF
DNA: TGTGCCAGCAAGGGGGGACGTAGCCCCGCAGATACGCAGTATTTT

D: TRBD2
J: TRBJ2-7
size: NA
V: TRBV28
CDR3: CASSPGTSGYSYEQYF
DNA: TGTGCCAGCAGTCCCGGGACTAGCGGGTACTCCTACGAGCAGTACTTC

D: TRBD1
J: TRBJ1-4
size: few
V: TRBV7-9
CDR3: CASNSGTALEVEKLFF
DNA: TGTGCCAGCAACTCGGGGACAGCATTGGAGGTGGAAAAACTGTTTTTT

D: TRBD1
J: TRBJ2-7
size: NA
V: TRBV30
CDR3: CAWSTGTGNEQYF
DNA: TGTGCCTGGAGTACCGGGACAGGGAACGAGCAGTACTTC

D: NA
J: TRBJ2-3
size: NA
V: TRBV4-3
CDR3: CASSQALLVSADTQYF
DNA: TGCGCCAGCAGCCAAGCCCTACTAGTCTCCGCAGATACGCAGTATTTT

D: NA
J: TRBJ2-2
size: medium-sized
V: TRBV7-9
CDR3: CASSRAGDTGELFF
DNA: TGTGCCAGCAGCCGGGCAGGGGACACCGGGGAGCTGTTTTTT

D: TRBD1
J: TRBJ1-2
size: few
V: TRBV4-1
CDR3: CASSPGQEPSYGYTF
DNA: TGCGCCAGCAGCCCAGGACAGGAGCCCAGCTATGGCTACACCTTC

D: TRBD2
J: TRBJ2-3
size: once
V: TRBV10-3
CDR3: CAISESASGGVSTDTQYF
DNA: TGTGCCATCAGTGAGTCGGCTAGCGGGGGGGTTAGTACAGATACGCAGTATTTT

D: TRBD2
J: TRBJ2-7
size: few
V: TRBV10-3
CDR3: CASTRSGTNLLEQYF
DNA: TGTGCCAGCACCCGATCCGGGACTAATTTGTTGGAGCAGTACTTC

D: NA
J: TRBJ2-7
size: NA
V: TRBV27
CDR3: CASSSASYEQYF
DNA: TGTGCCAGCAGTTCCGCGTCCTACGAGCAGTACTTC

D: NA
J: TRBJ2-3
size: NA
V: TRBV10-3
CDR3: CAISESDITYTDTQYF
DNA: TGTGCCATCAGTGAGTCGGACATTACCTACACAGATACGCAGTATTTT

D: TRBD2
J: TRBJ2-3
size: NA
V: TRBV11-2
CDR3: CASSSTSGSQTDTQYF
DNA: TGTGCCAGCAGCTCGACTAGCGGGAGTCAGACAGATACGCAGTATTTT

D: NA
J: TRBJ2-7
size: few
V: TRBV6-5
CDR3: CASSPETASYEQYF
DNA: TGTGCCAGCAGTCCCGAGACTGCCTCCTACGAGCAGTACTTC